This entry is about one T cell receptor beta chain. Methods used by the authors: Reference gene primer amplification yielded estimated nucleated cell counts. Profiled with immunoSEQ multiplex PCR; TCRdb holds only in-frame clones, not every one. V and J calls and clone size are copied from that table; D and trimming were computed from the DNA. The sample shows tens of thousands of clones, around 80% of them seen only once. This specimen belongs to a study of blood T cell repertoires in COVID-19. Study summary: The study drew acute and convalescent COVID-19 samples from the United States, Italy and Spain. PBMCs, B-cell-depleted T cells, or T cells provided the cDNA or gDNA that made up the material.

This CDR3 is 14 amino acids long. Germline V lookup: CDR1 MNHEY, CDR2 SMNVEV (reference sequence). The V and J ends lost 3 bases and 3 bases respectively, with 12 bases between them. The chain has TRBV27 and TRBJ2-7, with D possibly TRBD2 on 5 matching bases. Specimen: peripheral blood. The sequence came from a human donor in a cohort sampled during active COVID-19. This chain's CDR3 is CASSFTARDYEQYF. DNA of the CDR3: TGTGCCAGCAGTTTTACCGCCCGGGACTACGAGCAGTACTTC.